The clone carrying this TCR beta chain occurred many times. Its specificity is unknown. The CDR3 runs 12 residues. Trimming shortened V by 2 bases and J by 6 bases, and 8 bases separated the two germline ends. Germline V CDR1 and CDR2: GTSNPN, SVGIG (reference sequence). The library was built from about 400 ng RNA with molecular barcoded adaptors for alpha/delta and beta/gamma chains. Each CDR3 protein gets one entry after TCRdb re-called the reads with MiXCR. The data show roughly 25,000 distinct CDR3 sequences, approximately 22% seen once. These data are taken from a study of read filtering for tumor transcriptome and immune sequencing. Overall study context: R-ISS stage counts were fewer than ten for I, about 17 for II, six or seven for III. After DNase treatment, RNA was made into whole-transcriptome libraries.

Study observations and caveats: Compared with RNA-seq, IR-seq gave much higher clonotype depth and reliability.

The sequencing sample was made of a population of CD138-negative cells sorted from bone marrow. The source of this sequence is a donor at least 40 years old with multiple myeloma. This chain connects TRBV30 to TRBJ2-1; D uncertain. The CDR3 DNA reads as TGTGCCTGGAGTCGGGCGAGCAATGAGCAGTTCTTC. This sequence encodes CAWSRASNEQFF.